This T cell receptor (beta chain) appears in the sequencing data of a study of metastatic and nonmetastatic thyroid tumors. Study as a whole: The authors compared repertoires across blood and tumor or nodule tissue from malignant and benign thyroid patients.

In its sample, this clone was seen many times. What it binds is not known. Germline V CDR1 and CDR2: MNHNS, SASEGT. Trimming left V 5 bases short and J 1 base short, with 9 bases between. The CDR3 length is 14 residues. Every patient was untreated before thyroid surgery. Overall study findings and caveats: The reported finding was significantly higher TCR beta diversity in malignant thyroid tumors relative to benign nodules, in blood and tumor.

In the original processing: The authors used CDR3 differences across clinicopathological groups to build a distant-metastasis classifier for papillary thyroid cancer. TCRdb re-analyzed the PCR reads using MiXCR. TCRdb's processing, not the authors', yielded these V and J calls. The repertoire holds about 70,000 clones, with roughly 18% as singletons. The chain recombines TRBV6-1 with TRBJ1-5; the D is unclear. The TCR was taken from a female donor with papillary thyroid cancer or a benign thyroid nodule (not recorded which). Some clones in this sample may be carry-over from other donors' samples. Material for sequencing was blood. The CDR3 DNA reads TGTGCCAGCAGTCGGCAGGACAGCAATCAGCCCCAGCATTTT. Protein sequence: CASSRQDSNQPQHF.